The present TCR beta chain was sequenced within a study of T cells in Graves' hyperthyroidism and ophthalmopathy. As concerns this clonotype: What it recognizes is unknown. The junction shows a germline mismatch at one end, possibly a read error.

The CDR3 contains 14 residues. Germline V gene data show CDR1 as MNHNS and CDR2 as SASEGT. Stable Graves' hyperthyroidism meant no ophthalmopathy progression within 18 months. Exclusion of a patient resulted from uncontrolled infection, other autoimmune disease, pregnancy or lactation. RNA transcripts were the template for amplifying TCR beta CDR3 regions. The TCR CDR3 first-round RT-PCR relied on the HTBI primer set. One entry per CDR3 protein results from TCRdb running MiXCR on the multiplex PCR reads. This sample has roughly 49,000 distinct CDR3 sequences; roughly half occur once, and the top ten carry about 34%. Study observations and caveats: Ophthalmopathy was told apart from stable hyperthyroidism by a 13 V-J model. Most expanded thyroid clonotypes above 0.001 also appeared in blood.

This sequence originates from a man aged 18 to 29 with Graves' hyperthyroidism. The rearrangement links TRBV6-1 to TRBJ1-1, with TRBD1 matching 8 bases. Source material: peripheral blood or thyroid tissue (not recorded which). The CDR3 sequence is CASRGQGRRTEALF. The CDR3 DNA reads TGTGCCAGCAGAGGACAGGGCAGACGGACTGAAGCTCTCTTC.